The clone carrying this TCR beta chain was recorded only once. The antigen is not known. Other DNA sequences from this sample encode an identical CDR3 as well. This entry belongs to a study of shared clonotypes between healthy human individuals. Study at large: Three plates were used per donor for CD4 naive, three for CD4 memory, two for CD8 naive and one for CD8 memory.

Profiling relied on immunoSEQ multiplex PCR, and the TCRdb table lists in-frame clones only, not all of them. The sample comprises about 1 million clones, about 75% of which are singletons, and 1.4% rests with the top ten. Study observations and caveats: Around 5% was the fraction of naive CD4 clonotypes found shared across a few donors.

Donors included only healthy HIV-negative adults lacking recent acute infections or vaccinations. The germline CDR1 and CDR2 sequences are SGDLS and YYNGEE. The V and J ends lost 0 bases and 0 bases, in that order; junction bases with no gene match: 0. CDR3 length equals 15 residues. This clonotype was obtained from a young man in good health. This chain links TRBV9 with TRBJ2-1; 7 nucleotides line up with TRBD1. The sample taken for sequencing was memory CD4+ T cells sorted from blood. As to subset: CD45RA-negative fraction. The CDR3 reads CASSVGQGSYNEQFF. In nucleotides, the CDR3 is TGTGCCAGCAGCGTAGGACAGGGCTCCTACAATGAGCAGTTCTTC.